This T cell receptor (beta chain) was sequenced for a study of regulatory T cells in long-lasting Graves disease. Study outcomes and limitations: Patients with persistent disease showed a bias toward TRBV28, TRBJ1-2 and TRBJ2-5. Persistent patients had more shared public clonotypes (under 3,000) than new patients (about 920).

Building the TCR beta libraries relied on iRepertoire HTBI primers, and CDR3 regions underwent Arm-PCR. Original handling: Sample data revealed fewer than 70 TRBV and 11 to 15 TRBJ segments. TCRdb redid the calling of the multiplex PCR reads with MiXCR, one entry per CDR3 protein. Here the V and J calls rest on TCRdb's processing, not on the authors' analysis. The sample lists 310,000 or so distinct CDR3 sequences; less than 20% were seen once. The CDR3 covers 14 residues. Germline V gives CDR1 MNHNS, CDR2 SASEGT. Comment on this clonotype: No antigen is known for it. A read error may be the cause here, since a much bigger clone is one base away.

Time point noted: persistent/refractory GD, antithyroid drugs over 5 years with positive TRAb. After RNA was extracted from PBMCs, the TCR library was made from it. Peripheral blood, at roughly 10 milliliters, went into EDTA tubes. The TCR comes from a female donor with Graves disease. Sequences were derived from peripheral blood mononuclear cells (PBMCs), sampled when the disease was refractory, from a patient treated with antithyroid drugs. The chain carries TRBV6-1 and TRBJ1-2; D is possibly TRBD1 (6 bases). CDR3 protein: CASSPQGINYGYIF. The CDR3 DNA sequence: TGTGCCAGCAGTCCCCAGGGGATTAACTATGGCTACATCTTC.